What follows is one T cell receptor beta chain and its context. The entry originates in a study of patients and donors after allogeneic stem cell transplantation. Germline V gene data show CDR1 as SGDLS and CDR2 as YYNGEE. CDR3 length: 14 residues. Trimming stripped 0 bases from V and 10 bases from J, with 16 bases between. From the RT-PCR reads, TCRdb called clonotypes with MiXCR, one entry per CDR3 protein. The top ten clones hold under 14% of a sample with approximately 200,000 distinct CDR3 sequences, 38% of them seen once. Sequenced input: blood, either unsorted or a sorted T cell fraction (not recorded which). The gene calls are TRBV9 and TRBJ1-2, with D maybe TRBD1 (5 bases). This clonotype originated in a human donor who was either an allogeneic HSCT recipient or a stem cell or donor lymphocyte infusion donor (not recorded which). It is not recorded whose cells these are; they may come from a transplant donor. The CDR3: CASSVEGEGVPYTF. In DNA, the CDR3 is TGTGCCAGCAGCGTAGAAGGGGAAGGGGTTCCCTACACCTTC.